The next 18 T cell receptor beta chains were all read from a single sample in a study of blood T cell repertoires in COVID-19. This table comes from immunoSEQ multiplex PCR, and its TCRdb copy is limited to in-frame clones, with some not included. The data show about 210,000 clones, with 83% seen just once and roughly 2.7% held by the top ten. Input material: peripheral blood. These receptor sequences come from a middle-aged woman with active or convalescent COVID-19.

The chain combines TRBV6-2 or TRBV6-3 with TRBJ1-5; the D gene is possibly TRBD1 (5 bases). Trimming cost V 4 bases and J 7 bases, with 32 bases left between them. The CDR3 is 20 amino acids. Germline V gene sequence: CDR1 MNHEY, CDR2 SVGEGT. CDR3: CASSFSPFGPGGRLKQPQHF. The DNA of the CDR3 is TGTGCCAGCAGTTTTTCCCCCTTCGGCCCCGGGGGAAGACTAAAACAGCCCCAGCATTTT.

As DNA, the CDR3 is TGCGCCAGCAGCTGGGACGGACAGGGGTCCTACGAGCAGTACTTC. Translating gives CASSWDGQGSYEQYF. This sequence joins TRBV5-1 and TRBJ2-7; 9 bases line up with TRBD1. Germline loops: CDR1 SGHRS, CDR2 YFSETQ. V shed 3 bases, J shed 1 base, and the junction held 5 bases outside the gene matches. This CDR3 is 15 amino acids long.

This chain uses TRBV4-2 with TRBJ2-7, with 11 bases lining up with TRBD2. The CDR3 has 15 amino acids. The germline CDR1 and CDR2 sequences are LGHNA and YNFKEQ. Unmatched junction bases numbered 6, after V lost 3 bases and J lost 5 bases. The CDR3 DNA reads TGTGCCAGCAGCCACACTAGCGGGAGTAGTGACGAGCAGTACTTC. Its translation is CASSHTSGSSDEQYF.

The chain recombines TRBV2 with TRBJ1-2, with TRBD1 matching over 8 bases. CDR1 and CDR2 from the germline V gene are SNHLY and FYNNEI. This CDR3 spans 11 amino acids. The ends lost 9 bases at V and 6 bases at J; junction bases unmatched: 3. The CDR3 DNA reads as TGTGCCAGGCAGGGGGCTAATGGCTACACCTTC. This gives the protein CARQGANGYTF.

This clone was picked up a small number of times. This sequence joins TRBV7-2 and TRBJ1-1; D gene ambiguous. The CDR3 extends over 13 amino acids. Germline V gene lookup returns CDR1 SGHTA and CDR2 FQGNSA. Trimming stripped 8 bases from V and 4 bases from J, with 14 bases between. Here the CDR3 reads CASSGSTGTEAFF. The DNA for the CDR3 is TGTGCCAGCTCCGGCTCGACGGGCACTGAAGCTTTCTTT.

J is TRBJ2-2 and V is TRBV25-1; D possibly corresponds to TRBD1 (6 bases). The germline gives CDR1 MGHDK, CDR2 SYGVNS. The CDR3 loop spans 13 amino acids. V dropped 8 bases and J dropped 2 bases, with 9 bases sitting between them. DNA of the CDR3: TGTGCCAGCGGACAGAGTAACACCGGGGAGCTGTTTTTT. Protein sequence: CASGQSNTGELFF. Full variable domain (outside the CDR3, taken from reference TRBV25-1 and TRBJ2-2): EADIYQTPRYLVIGTGKKITLECSQTMGHDKMYWYQQDPGMELHLIHYSYGVNSTEKGDLSSESTVSRIRTEHFPLTLESARPSHTSQYLCASGQSNTGELFFGEGSRLTVL.

CDR3 bases: TGTGCCATCAGTGAGTCTTTAGGGAGTTATGGCTACACCTTC. Translating it yields CAISESLGSYGYTF. The chain recombines TRBV10-3 with TRBJ1-2; no clear D gene. Deletions cut 0 bases from V and 5 bases from J, with 10 bases between. The CDR3 is 14 amino acids. Germline V gene data show CDR1 as ENHRY and CDR2 as SYGVKD.

V is TRBV28 and J is TRBJ1-6; D is perhaps TRBD1 (6 bases). The length of the CDR3 is 16 residues. Trimming stripped 6 bases from V and 8 bases from J, with 20 bases between. CDR1 MDHEN and CDR2 SYDVKM come from the germline V gene. The CDR3 bases are TGTGCCAGCAGCCCCACAGGGCTTGGGAGTCATTCACCCCTCCACTTT. It translates to CASSPTGLGSHSPLHF.

This chain joins TRBV7-2 and TRBJ1-5; tentatively, D is TRBD1 (5 bases). Germline V lookup: CDR1 SGHTA, CDR2 FQGNSA. Trimming removed 5 bases from V and 6 bases from J, with 23 bases in between. This CDR3 contains 17 residues. CDR3: CASSLQGGRERVQPQHF. CDR3 DNA sequence: TGTGCCAGCAGCCTGCAGGGAGGACGAGAGCGGGTTCAGCCCCAGCATTTT.

This rearrangement joins TRBV6-5 to TRBJ2-7; perhaps TRBD2 as D (6 bases). V lost 7 bases and J 2 bases, leaving 15 bases between the germline ends. This CDR3 has 14 amino acids. Per the germline V gene, CDR1 is MNHEY and CDR2 is SVGAGI. This chain's CDR3 is CASTITSSAYEQYF. The CDR3 DNA reads TGTGCCAGCACCATTACTAGCAGCGCCTACGAGCAGTACTTC.

This rearrangement joins TRBV11-2 to TRBJ2-5; 9 positions agree with TRBD1. The V gene end was trimmed by 3 bases and the J gene end by 2 bases; junction bases not matched to a gene: 7. Germline values: CDR1 SGHAT, CDR2 FQNNGV. The CDR3 spans 16 residues. CDR3 region: CASSFPRQGVQETQYF. For the CDR3, the DNA is TGTGCCAGCAGCTTCCCTCGACAGGGGGTTCAAGAGACCCAGTACTTC.

The chain carries TRBV7-8 and TRBJ1-2; TRBD1 aligns across 8 bases. This CDR3 is 17 amino acids long. Germline V lookup: CDR1 SGHVS, CDR2 FQNEAQ. V shed 3 bases and J 3 bases; nucleotides not matched to a gene: 12. In DNA, the CDR3 is TGTGCCAGCAGCTTTAAAAGCGGGACAGGATACCACTATGGCTACACCTTC. Its translation: CASSFKSGTGYHYGYTF.

The V call is TRBV19, the J call TRBJ2-6, with 7 bases that match TRBD1. The junction had 6 bases not matched to a gene; V was cut back by 4 bases and J by 0 bases. The CDR3 length is 17 residues. The germline V gene has CDR1 LNHDA and CDR2 SQIVND (reference sequence). This CDR3 is CASSRTQGFSGANVLTF. The DNA of the CDR3 is TGTGCCAGTAGTAGAACACAGGGGTTCTCTGGGGCCAACGTCCTGACTTTC. Using reference TRBV19 and TRBJ2-6 for the parts outside the CDR3, the full variable domain is DGGITQSPKYLFRKEGQNVTLSCEQNLNHDAMYWYRQDPGQGLRLIYYSQIVNDFQKGDIAEGYSVSREKKESFPLTVTSAQKNPTAFYLCASSRTQGFSGANVLTFGAGSRLTVL.

The rearrangement uses TRBV30 and TRBJ1-6, with D possibly matching TRBD1 (5 bases). This CDR3 comprises 16 residues. V was cut by 8 bases and J by 5 bases, with 22 bases left in between. Germline-derived CDR1 and CDR2 are GTSNPN and SVGIG (reference sequence). The DNA of the CDR3 is TGTGCCAGGAAGGCCCCACACAGGTCAGATAATTCACCCCTCCACTTT. Its translation is CARKAPHRSDNSPLHF.

The rearrangement uses TRBV30 and TRBJ1-1, with a tentative D call TRBD1 (5 bases). V was shortened by 0 bases and J by 2 bases, with 13 bases between the two germline ends. This CDR3 contains 15 residues. Germline V CDR1 and CDR2: GTSNPN, SVGIG (reference sequence). CDR3 bases: TGTGCCTGGAGTGTACCAGGGCAGGGTAACACTGAAGCTTTCTTT. Encoded protein: CAWSVPGQGNTEAFF.

This chain connects TRBV7-9 to TRBJ2-7; 9 positions match TRBD2. Germline V lookup: CDR1 SEHNR, CDR2 FQNEAQ (reference sequence). The CDR3 is 14 residues long. V shed 8 bases and J 0 bases; nucleotides not matched to a gene: 5. The CDR3 loop reads CASGTSGYSYEQYF. CDR3 nucleotide sequence: TGTGCCAGCGGTACTAGCGGGTACTCCTACGAGCAGTACTTC.

In its sample, this clone was seen a few times. This chain joins TRBV5-6 and TRBJ2-2, with D possibly TRBD2 on 6 matching bases. V lost 3 bases to trimming and J lost 6 bases, with 15 bases between them. The germline V gene has CDR1 SGHDT and CDR2 YYEEEE. The CDR3 is 15 residues long. The CDR3 spells CASSSPTRLAGELFF. CDR3 coding DNA: TGTGCCAGCAGCTCACCGACTAGGTTAGCCGGGGAGCTGTTTTTT.

This chain connects TRBV9 to TRBJ2-1, with D possibly TRBD1 on 5 matching bases. The germline CDR1 and CDR2 sequences are SGDLS and YYNGEE. The V end lost 8 bases, the J end lost 8 bases, and 14 bases lay between the germline ends. The CDR3 contains 12 residues. The DNA of the CDR3 is TGTGCCAGTAAGAGCTTGGGGCATGAGCAGTTCTTC. Its translation is CASKSLGHEQFF.